The T cell receptor (beta chain) under discussion was sequenced for a study of blood T cells in healthy people across ages. Healthy Caucasian individuals from Russia aged roughly 6 to 90 served as donors. Primers used in a second PCR of about 6 to 11 cycles were a sample-barcoded 5' primer and a J-beta primer mix. Via MiXCR, TCRdb re-called the 5' RACE reads, giving one row per CDR3 protein. The sample holds roughly 730,000 distinct CDR3 sequences, roughly 56% seen once. Findings of the study overall: Researchers report that TCR beta diversity correlated strongly with naive T cell percentage.

Germline V gene data show CDR1 as SEHNR and CDR2 as FQNEAQ (reference sequence). V was clipped by 4 bases and J by 2 bases, with 27 bases between them. CDR3 length equals 19 residues. Details on this clonotype: Its antigen is not identified.

Sequenced input: blood. The TCR originated in a man in his forties in good health. This rearrangement joins TRBV7-9 to TRBJ2-7; the D is unclear. CDR3 DNA sequence: TGTGCCAGCAGCTCCCCGGCGCGACGGGCAGCCCCAGACCCCTACGAGCAGTACTTC. Translated: CASSSPARRAAPDPYEQYF.